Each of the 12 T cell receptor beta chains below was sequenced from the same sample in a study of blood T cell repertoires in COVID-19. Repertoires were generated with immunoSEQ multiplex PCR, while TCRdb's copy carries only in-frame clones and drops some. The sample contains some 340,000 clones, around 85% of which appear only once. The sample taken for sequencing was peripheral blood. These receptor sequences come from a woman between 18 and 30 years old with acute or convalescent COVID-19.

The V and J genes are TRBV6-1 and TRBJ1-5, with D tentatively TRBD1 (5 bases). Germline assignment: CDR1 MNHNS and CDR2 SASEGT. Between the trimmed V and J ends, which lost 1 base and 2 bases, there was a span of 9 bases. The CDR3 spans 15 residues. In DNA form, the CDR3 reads TGTGCCAGCAGTGAAGGGAGGGGACGCAATCAGCCCCAGCATTTT. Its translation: CASSEGRGRNQPQHF.

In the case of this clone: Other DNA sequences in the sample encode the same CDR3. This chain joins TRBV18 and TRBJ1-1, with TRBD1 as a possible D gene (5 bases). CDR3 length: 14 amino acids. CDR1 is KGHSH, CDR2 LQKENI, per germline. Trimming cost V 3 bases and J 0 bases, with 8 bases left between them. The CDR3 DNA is TGTGCCAGCTCACCCCTGACAGTGAACACTGAAGCTTTCTTT. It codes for CASSPLTVNTEAFF.

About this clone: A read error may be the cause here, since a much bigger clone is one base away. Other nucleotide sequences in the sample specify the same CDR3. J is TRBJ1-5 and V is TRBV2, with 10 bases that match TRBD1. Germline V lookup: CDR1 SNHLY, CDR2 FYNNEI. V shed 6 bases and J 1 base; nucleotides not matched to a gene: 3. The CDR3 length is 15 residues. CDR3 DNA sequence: TGTGCCAGCAGGGGGACAGGGGACAGCAATCAGCCCCAGCATTTT. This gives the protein CASRGTGDSNQPQHF.

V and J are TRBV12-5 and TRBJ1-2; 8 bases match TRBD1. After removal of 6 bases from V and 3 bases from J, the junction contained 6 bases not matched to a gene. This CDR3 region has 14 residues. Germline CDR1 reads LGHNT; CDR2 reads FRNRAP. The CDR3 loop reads CASGSRTGYYGYTF. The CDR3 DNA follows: TGTGCTAGTGGCTCTCGGACAGGGTACTATGGCTACACCTTC.

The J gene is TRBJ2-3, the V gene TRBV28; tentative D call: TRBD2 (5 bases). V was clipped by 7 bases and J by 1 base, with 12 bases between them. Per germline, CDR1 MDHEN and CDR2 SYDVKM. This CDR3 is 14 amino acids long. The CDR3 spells CASTLPGGTDTQYF. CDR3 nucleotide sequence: TGTGCCAGCACCCTCCCCGGGGGCACAGATACGCAGTATTTT.

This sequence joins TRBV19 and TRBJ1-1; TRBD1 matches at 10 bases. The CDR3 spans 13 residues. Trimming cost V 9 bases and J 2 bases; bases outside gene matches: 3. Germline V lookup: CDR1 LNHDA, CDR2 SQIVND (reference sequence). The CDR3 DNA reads TGTGCCAGCAAGACAGGGGGCAACACTGAAGCTTTCTTT. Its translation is CASKTGGNTEAFF.

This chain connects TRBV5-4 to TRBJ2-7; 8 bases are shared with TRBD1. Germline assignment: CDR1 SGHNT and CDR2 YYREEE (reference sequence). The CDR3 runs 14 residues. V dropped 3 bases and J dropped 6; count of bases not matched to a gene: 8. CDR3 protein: CASSSGQAPFEQYF. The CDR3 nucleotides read TGTGCCAGCAGCTCGGGACAGGCCCCTTTCGAGCAGTACTTC.

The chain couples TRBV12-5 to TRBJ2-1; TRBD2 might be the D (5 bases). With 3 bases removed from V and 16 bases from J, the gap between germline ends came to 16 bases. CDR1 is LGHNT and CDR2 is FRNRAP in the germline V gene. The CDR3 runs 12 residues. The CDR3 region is CASGLGVDYGFF. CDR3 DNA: TGTGCTAGTGGTTTAGGTGTAGACTATGGATTCTTC. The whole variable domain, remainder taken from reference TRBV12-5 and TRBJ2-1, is DARVTQTPRHKVTEMGQEVTMRCQPILGHNTVFWYRQTMMQGLELLAYFRNRAPLDDSGMPKDRFSAEMPDATLATLKIQPSEPRDSAVYFCASGLGVDYGFFGPGTRLTVL.

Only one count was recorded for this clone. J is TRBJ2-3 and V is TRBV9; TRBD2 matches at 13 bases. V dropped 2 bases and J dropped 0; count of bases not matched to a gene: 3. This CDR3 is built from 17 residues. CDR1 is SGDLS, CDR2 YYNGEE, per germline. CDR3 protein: CASSVGTSGTSTDTQYF. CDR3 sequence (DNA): TGTGCCAGCAGCGTGGGGACTAGCGGGACTAGCACAGATACGCAGTATTTT.

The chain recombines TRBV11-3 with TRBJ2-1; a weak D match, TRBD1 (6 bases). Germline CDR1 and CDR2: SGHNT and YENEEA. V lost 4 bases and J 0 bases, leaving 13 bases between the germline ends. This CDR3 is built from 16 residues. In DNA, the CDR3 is TGTGCCAGCAGCTCAGGGGCCCTGAGCTCCTACAATGAGCAGTTCTTC. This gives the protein CASSSGALSSYNEQFF.

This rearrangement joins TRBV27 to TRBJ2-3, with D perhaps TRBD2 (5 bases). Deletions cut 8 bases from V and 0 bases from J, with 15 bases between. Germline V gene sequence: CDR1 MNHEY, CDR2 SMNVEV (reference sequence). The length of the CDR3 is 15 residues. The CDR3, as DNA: TGTGCCAGCGCCGAAGGAGGTCGAAGCACAGATACGCAGTATTTT. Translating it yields CASAEGGRSTDTQYF.

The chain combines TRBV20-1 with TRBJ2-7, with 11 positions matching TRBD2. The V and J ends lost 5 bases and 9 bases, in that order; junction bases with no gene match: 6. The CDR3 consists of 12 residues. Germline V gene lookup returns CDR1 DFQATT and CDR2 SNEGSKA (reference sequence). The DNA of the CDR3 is TGCAGTGCTCGTGGGACTAGCGGAGGGCAGTACTTC. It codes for CSARGTSGGQYF.